Below are 30 T cell receptor beta chains sequenced from a single sample in a study of tumour-infiltrating T cells in Burkitt lymphoma. Repertoires were generated with immunoSEQ multiplex PCR, while TCRdb's copy carries only in-frame clones and drops some. The profile shows about 13,000 clones, over 75% of them singletons. The sample taken for sequencing was tumor tissue. These receptors originate from a human donor with diffuse large B-cell lymphoma.

This clone was seen more than once but under ten times. This rearrangement joins TRBV19 to TRBJ1-2; D is uncertain. Germline-derived CDR1 and CDR2 are LNHDA and SQIVND (reference sequence). V gave up 1 base and J gave up 7 bases, with 10 bases separating them. The CDR3 spans 13 residues. The CDR3 bases are TGTGCCAGTAGTATAGGCCCCACGACTGGCTACACCTTC. This gives the protein CASSIGPTTGYTF.

The V gene is TRBV5-1, the J gene TRBJ1-2; the D gene is possibly TRBD1 (6 bases). V was pared by 0 bases and J by 6 bases, with 6 bases between. The CDR3 covers 12 residues. In germline, CDR1 is SGHRS, CDR2 YFSETQ. The DNA of the CDR3 is TGCGCCAGCAGCTTGGCAGGGGATGGCTACACCTTC. It translates to CASSLAGDGYTF.

The V gene is TRBV19, the J gene TRBJ2-5, with 7 bases aligning to TRBD1. With V trimmed by 6 bases and J by 0 bases, 10 bases remained unmatched. Per the germline V gene, CDR1 is LNHDA and CDR2 is SQIVND (reference sequence). The CDR3 consists of 16 residues. The CDR3 reads CASRRQGAINQETQYF. CDR3 sequence (DNA): TGTGCCAGTAGGAGACAGGGAGCAATTAACCAAGAGACCCAGTACTTC.

This CDR3 reads CASGIMWNEQFF. The CDR3 DNA follows: TGTGCCAGCGGGATCATGTGGAATGAGCAGTTCTTC. The chain combines TRBV27 with TRBJ2-1; D not resolved. V shed 8 bases and J shed 7 bases, with 12 bases lying between them. In germline, CDR1 is MNHEY, CDR2 SMNVEV (reference sequence). This CDR3 contains 12 residues.

The chain links TRBV5-1 to TRBJ2-1; no definite D call. In germline, CDR1 is SGHRS, CDR2 YFSETQ. V gave up 0 bases and J gave up 4 bases, with 8 bases separating them. The CDR3 sequence is 14 residues long. CDR3 region: CASSLVGPYNEQFF. The CDR3 coding sequence is TGCGCCAGCAGCTTGGTCGGGCCTTACAATGAGCAGTTCTTC. Supplemented by reference TRBV5-1 and TRBJ2-1, the full variable domain reads KAGVTQTPRYLIKTRGQQVTLSCSPISGHRSVSWYQQTPGQGLQFLFEYFSETQRNKGNFPGRFSGRQFSNSRSEMNVSTLELGDSALYLCASSLVGPYNEQFFGPGTRLTVL.

The V and J genes are TRBV7-9 and TRBJ1-1; D perhaps matches TRBD1 (6 bases). This CDR3 has 13 amino acids. Trimming took 6 bases from V and 0 from J, leaving 8 bases between them. Per germline, CDR1 SEHNR and CDR2 FQNEAQ (reference sequence). The CDR3 DNA reads TGTGCCAGCAGAGGACAGCTGAACACTGAAGCTTTCTTT. Encoded protein: CASRGQLNTEAFF.

This sequence joins TRBV21-1 and TRBJ1-1. TRBV21-1 represents a pseudogene. The CDR3 loop spans 15 amino acids. The CDR3 DNA follows: TGTGCCAGCAGGTCGAATGGAAAGATGAACACTGAAGCTTTCTTT. Its protein is CASRSNGKMNTEAFF.

This CDR3 reads CASSQDIIALNTGELFF. The CDR3 coding sequence is TGCGCCAGCAGCCAAGATATAATAGCGCTGAACACCGGGGAGCTGTTTTTT. The chain has TRBV4-3 and TRBJ2-2, with a tentative D call TRBD2 (5 bases). The germline gives CDR1 LGHNA, CDR2 YSLEER. Trimming stripped 0 bases from V and 1 base from J, with 12 bases between. The CDR3 is 17 amino acids.

The rearrangement joins TRBV7-9 to TRBJ2-7, with TRBD2 matching over 12 bases. The germline V gene has CDR1 SEHNR and CDR2 FQNEAQ (reference sequence). Trimming at V came to 4 bases and at J to 7 bases, leaving 8 bases not matched to a gene. The CDR3 totals 15 residues. The CDR3 DNA follows: TGTGCCAGCAGCTCCCTAGCGGGAGGGCCCCAAGAGCAGTACTTC. It is translated as CASSSLAGGPQEQYF. The whole variable domain, filled in from reference TRBV7-9 and TRBJ2-7, reads DTGVSQNPRHKITKRGQNVTFRCDPISEHNRLYWYRQTLGQGPEFLTYFQNEAQLEKSRLLSDRFSAERPKGSFSTLEIQRTEQGDSAMYLCASSSLAGGPQEQYFGPGTRLTVT.

The gene calls are TRBV4-3 and TRBJ2-3; D is perhaps TRBD1 (5 bases). The V end lost 1 base, the J end lost 5 bases, and 16 bases lay between the germline ends. The CDR3 runs 16 residues. Looked up from germline, CDR1 is LGHNA and CDR2 is YSLEER. CDR3 DNA: TGCGCCAGCAGCCAAGGACAGACAACTCAGGGAGATACGCAGTATTTT. This gives the protein CASSQGQTTQGDTQYF.

This clone came up a few times. The chain couples TRBV6-6 to TRBJ1-2, with D possibly TRBD1 on 5 matching bases. This CDR3 is built from 13 residues. Deletions cut 7 bases from V and 5 bases from J, with 14 bases between. Per germline, CDR1 MNHNY and CDR2 SVGAGI (reference sequence). CDR3 amino acids: CASNTGGVYGYTF. For the CDR3, the DNA is TGTGCCAGCAATACGGGGGGGGTTTATGGCTACACCTTC.

V is TRBV7-2 and J is TRBJ2-3; D ambiguous. V lost 5 bases and J lost 4, with 10 bases in between. CDR1 is SGHTA and CDR2 is FQGNSA in the germline V gene. This CDR3 spans 13 amino acids. In nucleotides, the CDR3 is TGTGCCAGCAGCCCTAGTCTAGCAGATACGCAGTATTTT. Its translation: CASSPSLADTQYF.

The genes are TRBV6-4 and TRBJ2-1; tentative D call: TRBD1 (6 bases). Germline assignment: CDR1 MRHNA and CDR2 SNTAGT. CDR3 length equals 11 residues. Trimming took off 10 bases at V and 7 bases at J, with 11 bases between the two ends. The CDR3: CATKGGNEQFF. The CDR3 region has the DNA TGTGCCACCAAAGGGGGAAATGAGCAGTTCTTC.

This clone came up a few times. This chain uses TRBV9 with TRBJ2-1; no clear D. V lost 0 bases to trimming and J lost 6 bases, with 10 bases between them. The CDR3 runs 14 residues. In germline, CDR1 is SGDLS, CDR2 YYNGEE. Here the CDR3 reads CASSVDFSFNEQFF. Written as DNA, the CDR3 is TGTGCCAGCAGCGTAGACTTCTCATTCAATGAGCAGTTCTTC. Looking up the rest from reference TRBV9 and TRBJ2-1 gives the full variable domain: DSGVTQTPKHLITATGQRVTLRCSPRSGDLSVYWYQQSLDQGLQFLIQYYNGEERAKGNILERFSAQQFPDLHSELNLSSLELGDSALYFCASSVDFSFNEQFFGPGTRLTVL.

This clone came up once. The chain joins TRBV27 to TRBJ2-7; D not certain. CDR3 length: 14 residues. Germline-derived CDR1 and CDR2 are MNHEY and SMNVEV (reference sequence). V was clipped by 0 bases and J by 5 bases, with 11 bases between them. The CDR3 region is CASSLSGSRNEQYF. CDR3 bases: TGTGCCAGCAGTTTATCGGGCAGTCGAAACGAGCAGTACTTC.

V is TRBV9 and J is TRBJ1-1; possible D gene TRBD1, 5 bases. V was cut by 2 bases and J by 8 bases, with 16 bases left in between. Per germline, CDR1 SGDLS and CDR2 YYNGEE. The CDR3 is 14 amino acids. CDR3 sequence reads: CASSVGTWGGEAFF. The CDR3 bases are TGTGCCAGCAGCGTGGGGACCTGGGGGGGAGAAGCTTTCTTT.

The chain links TRBV2 to TRBJ1-5; 7 positions agree with TRBD1. V lost 4 bases, J lost 4 bases, and 10 bases stayed unmatched. Germline V gives CDR1 SNHLY, CDR2 FYNNEI. The CDR3 is 16 amino acids. The CDR3 is CASSGRGGFTNQPQHF. Here the CDR3 DNA reads TGTGCCAGCAGTGGGAGAGGGGGCTTCACAAATCAGCCCCAGCATTTT.

The chain uses TRBV9 and TRBJ2-2, with 8 bases fitting TRBD2. The CDR3 contains 15 residues. The J segment lost 1 base and the V segment lost 3 bases, leaving 2 bases of the junction unmatched. Germline CDR1 and CDR2: SGDLS and YYNGEE. DNA of the CDR3: TGTGCCAGCAGCGCAAGCGGGGGGAACACCGGGGAGCTGTTTTTT. Its translation is CASSASGGNTGELFF.

V usage is TRBV11-2 and J usage is TRBJ1-1; 7 nucleotides agree with TRBD1. Per germline, CDR1 SGHAT and CDR2 FQNNGV. Trimming cost V 5 bases and J 2 bases; bases outside gene matches: 5. CDR3 size: 14 residues. The CDR3 bases are TGTGCCAGCAGCCCTGGGACAGAAAACACTGAAGCTTTCTTT. Translating it yields CASSPGTENTEAFF.

This clone was seen only once. The chain is built from TRBV9 and TRBJ2-5; no clear D gene. The CDR3 consists of 13 residues. Germline V CDR1 and CDR2: SGDLS, YYNGEE. V was trimmed by 0 bases and J by 5 bases, leaving 8 bases between them. Here the CDR3 DNA reads TGTGCCAGCAGCGTAGGGATCGATGAGACCCAGTACTTC. Protein sequence: CASSVGIDETQYF.

As for this clone: The sample contains more than one DNA sequence encoding this CDR3. This chain connects TRBV15 to TRBJ1-2; D is perhaps TRBD1 (5 bases). The CDR3 loop spans 15 amino acids. Deletions cut 0 bases from V and 4 bases from J, with 12 bases between. The V gene's germline CDR1 is LNHNV and CDR2 YYDKDF (reference sequence). Written as DNA, the CDR3 is TGTGCCACCAGCAGAGATCAAGGGGCTGGCTATGGCTACACCTTC. Translated: CATSRDQGAGYGYTF.

V is TRBV27 and J is TRBJ2-7, with 7 bases that match TRBD1. V lost 4 bases to trimming and J lost 1 base; unmatched junction nucleotides: 4. CDR1 and CDR2 (germline): MNHEY, SMNVEV (reference sequence). This CDR3 spans 14 amino acids. CDR3 protein: CASSYRDRSYEQYF. Written as DNA, the CDR3 is TGTGCCAGCAGTTACAGGGACAGATCCTACGAGCAGTACTTC.

V gene TRBV5-6 combines with J gene TRBJ1-2; D is perhaps TRBD1 (6 bases). The ends were cut back, 2 bases at V and 7 bases at J, with 12 bases in the middle. The germline CDR1 and CDR2 sequences are SGHDT and YYEEEE. There are 13 residues in the CDR3. Written as DNA, the CDR3 is TGTGCCAGCAGCTTTAACAGGGCCGGTGGCTACACCTTC. Amino acid sequence: CASSFNRAGGYTF.

This clone was counted only a few times. The rearrangement uses TRBV11-2 and TRBJ2-3, with TRBD2 matching 7 bases. The junction had 9 bases not matched to a gene; V was cut back by 1 base and J by 5 bases. CDR1 is SGHAT and CDR2 is FQNNGV in the germline V gene. This CDR3 comprises 16 residues. The CDR3 region is CASSLVGGSAIDTQYF. The CDR3 DNA reads TGTGCCAGCAGCTTAGTCGGCGGGAGTGCCATAGATACGCAGTATTTT.

The rearrangement joins TRBV10-3 to TRBJ2-3, with TRBD2 identical over 10 bases. Germline values: CDR1 ENHRY, CDR2 SYGVKD. J gave up 0 bases and V 1 base, and 4 bases lay outside the gene matches. This CDR3 is built from 17 residues. In nucleotides, the CDR3 is TGTGCCATCAGTGAGTTGCCGACTAGCGGGAGCACAGATACGCAGTATTTT. Protein sequence: CAISELPTSGSTDTQYF.

The rearrangement joins TRBV6-5 to TRBJ2-7; 7 bases line up with TRBD1. Germline V gene data show CDR1 as MNHEY and CDR2 as SVGAGI. Trimming removed 6 bases from V and 7 bases from J; junction bases left unmatched: 6. This CDR3 has 12 amino acids. CDR3 in amino acids: CASSRRTGEQYF. CDR3 in DNA: TGTGCCAGCAGCCGCAGGACAGGTGAGCAGTACTTC.

The gene calls are TRBV4-1 and TRBJ2-5, with 15 bases aligning to TRBD2. The CDR3 is made up of 15 amino acids. The germline gives CDR1 MGHRA, CDR2 YSYEKL. V lost 6 bases, J lost 2 bases, and 1 base stayed unmatched. The CDR3 coding sequence is TGCGCCAGCAGGGGACTAGCGGGGGGACAAGAGACCCAGTACTTC. Translating it yields CASRGLAGGQETQYF.

This clone has just one count. The chain links TRBV7-2 to TRBJ2-1, with 7 bases aligning to TRBD2. The junction had 11 bases not matched to a gene; V was cut back by 1 base and J by 8 bases. This CDR3 comprises 16 residues. The germline gives CDR1 SGHTA, CDR2 FQGNSA. Here the CDR3 DNA reads TGTGCCAGCAGCTTAGTACGGGGCGGGAGTGGCCATGAGCAGTTCTTC. Translating gives CASSLVRGGSGHEQFF.

This chain connects TRBV29-1 to TRBJ1-3; the match to TRBD1 covers 7 bases. Germline assignment: CDR1 SQVTM and CDR2 ANQGSEA. The CDR3 runs to 13 residues. With V trimmed by 7 bases and J by 0 bases, 3 bases remained unmatched. The CDR3 bases are TGCAGCGCCGGGACAGCCTCTGGAAACACCATATATTTT. Residues: CSAGTASGNTIYF.

The V and J genes are TRBV6-6 and TRBJ2-1; D possibly matches TRBD1 or TRBD2 (6 bases each). The CDR3 runs to 12 residues. Germline-derived CDR1 and CDR2 are MNHNY and SVGAGI (reference sequence). CDR3 loop: CVSGASYNEQFF. The CDR3 DNA is TGTGTCTCGGGGGCCTCCTACAATGAGCAGTTCTTC.